This TCR beta chain is from a study of shared clonotypes between healthy human individuals. Measured with immunoSEQ multiplex PCR; TCRdb has only the in-frame clones, and not every one. This sample has approximately 980,000 clones, with approximately 80% found just once. The TCR was taken from a man between 18 and 35 years old in good health. The sequencing sample was made of memory CD4+ T cells sorted from blood. Specified subset: CD45RA-negative fraction.

CDR3 DNA: TGTGCCAGCAGTTCCCCGGGACAGGGAAGGAATCAGCCCCAGCATTTT. It encodes CASSSPGQGRNQPQHF. The chain has TRBV28 and TRBJ1-5; TRBD1 agrees at 9 bases. J was trimmed by 4 bases and V by 4 bases; bases with no gene match: 8. The CDR3 runs to 16 residues. Germline loops: CDR1 MDHEN, CDR2 SYDVKM.